The 28 T cell receptor beta chains given below trace back to one sample, sequenced in a study of T cell clonotyping in hematopoietic cell transplantation. Time point specified: recipient sample about 28 days before transplant, after cytoreduction. Profiling relied on immunoSEQ multiplex PCR, and the TCRdb table lists in-frame clones only, not all of them. The data show tens of thousands of clones, with roughly 91% seen just once and approximately 2.4% held by the top ten. The material sequenced was peripheral blood mononuclear cells, taken before stem cell transplant. The receptor set was obtained from a man aged 50-59 years with acute myeloid leukemia. Some clones in this sample may be carry-over from other donors' samples.

The genes are TRBV11-2 and TRBJ2-5, with D perhaps TRBD2 (5 bases). The germline CDR1 and CDR2 sequences are SGHAT and FQNNGV. V dropped 5 bases and J dropped 5 bases, with 18 bases sitting between them. This CDR3 is built from 15 residues. As DNA, the CDR3 is TGTGCCAGCAGCCCACTCGGGCTAGCTTCGGAGACCCAGTACTTC. As protein: CASSPLGLASETQYF.

This clone was recorded once. V usage is TRBV6-1 and J usage is TRBJ1-4, with D possibly TRBD1 on 6 matching bases. Germline V gene data show CDR1 as MNHNS and CDR2 as SASEGT. Trimming shortened V by 5 bases and J by 3 bases, and 13 bases separated the two germline ends. This CDR3 region has 15 residues. The CDR3 DNA follows: TGTGCCAGCAGTTTCCACAGGGAACCTAATGAAAAACTGTTTTTT. It yields the protein CASSFHREPNEKLFF.

This sequence joins TRBV14 and TRBJ1-2; TRBD1 matches at 11 bases. Germline V gene sequence: CDR1 SGHDN, CDR2 FVKESK. The CDR3 covers 15 residues. The J segment lost 4 bases and the V segment lost 4 bases, leaving 5 bases of the junction unmatched. CDR3 in amino acids: CASSRGTGGIYGYTF. CDR3 DNA: TGTGCCAGCAGCCGCGGGACAGGGGGGATCTATGGCTACACCTTC.

In DNA form, the CDR3 reads TGTGCCAGTAGTTTGGACAGGGCGGCCGAGCAGTACTTC. This encodes CASSLDRAAEQYF. The gene calls are TRBV19 and TRBJ2-7, with 8 bases aligning to TRBD1. Germline V CDR1 and CDR2: LNHDA, SQIVND (reference sequence). The CDR3 covers 13 residues. Trimming at V came to 5 bases and at J to 6 bases, leaving 6 bases not matched to a gene.

The CDR3 DNA reads as TGTGCCAGCAGCTTACGGGCCTCCTCGGACGAGCAGTACTTC. It codes for CASSLRASSDEQYF. The chain is built from TRBV7-2 and TRBJ2-7; no reliable D call. This CDR3 comprises 14 residues. CDR1 SGHTA and CDR2 FQGNSA come from the germline V gene. The V end was cut by 2 bases, the J end by 5 bases, with 13 bases between.

The chain has TRBV28 and TRBJ1-2; 9 nucleotides agree with TRBD1. The V segment lost 6 bases and the J segment 4 bases; nucleotides outside the gene matches: 9. Germline CDR1 and CDR2: MDHEN and SYDVKM. This CDR3 region has 15 residues. The DNA for the CDR3 is TGTGCCAGCAGGCCCTCCGGGACAGGGTTCTATGGCTACACCTTC. As protein: CASRPSGTGFYGYTF.

This chain links TRBV5-1 with TRBJ1-2; possibly TRBD1 for D (6 bases). Germline V gene lookup returns CDR1 SGHRS and CDR2 YFSETQ. Trimming removed 0 bases from V and 9 bases from J, with 15 bases in between. This CDR3 region has 14 residues. For the CDR3, the DNA is TGCGCCAGCAGCTTGGATGTCAGGGGAGTGAGCTACACCTTC. This sequence encodes CASSLDVRGVSYTF.

The chain links TRBV5-6 to TRBJ1-5; D uncertain. This CDR3 comprises 14 residues. Germline assignment: CDR1 SGHDT and CDR2 YYEEEE. The V gene lost 4 bases and the J gene lost 4 bases, with 12 bases spanning the gap. CDR3 in amino acids: CASSRRARNQPQHF. The CDR3 DNA reads as TGTGCCAGCAGCCGGCGCGCCCGTAATCAGCCCCAGCATTTT.

The rearrangement uses TRBV7-9 and TRBJ2-5; weak D call: TRBD2 (6 bases). V lost 1 base to trimming and J lost 1 base, with 13 bases between them. Germline-derived CDR1 and CDR2 are SEHNR and FQNEAQ (reference sequence). The CDR3 totals 16 residues. The CDR3 nucleotides are TGTGCCAGCAGCTTAGGGTTGGGACTGACCCAAGAGACCCAGTACTTC. As protein: CASSLGLGLTQETQYF.

V and J are TRBV7-9 and TRBJ2-7, with no clear D. The ends were cut back, 5 bases at V and 5 bases at J, with 19 bases in the middle. The length of the CDR3 is 15 residues. Germline CDR1 reads SEHNR; CDR2 reads FQNEAQ (reference sequence). CDR3 DNA: TGTGCCAGCAGCCCGAAGCTCCGAAACGGCCACGAGCAGTACTTC. It specifies CASSPKLRNGHEQYF.

V is TRBV4-3 and J is TRBJ2-7; 9 bases agree with TRBD1. V lost 4 bases, J lost 5 bases, and 9 bases stayed unmatched. Germline V gene sequence: CDR1 LGHNA, CDR2 YSLEER. The CDR3 runs 15 residues. The CDR3 loop reads CASSLMHRGQNEQYF. The DNA of the CDR3 is TGCGCCAGCAGCCTAATGCACAGGGGGCAGAACGAGCAGTACTTC.

The chain joins TRBV6-1 to TRBJ2-7, with D perhaps being TRBD1 or TRBD2 (5 bases each). The CDR3 contains 15 residues. V gave up 5 bases and J gave up 0 bases, with 14 bases separating them. Germline CDR1 is MNHNS and CDR2 is SASEGT. In nucleotides, the CDR3 is TGTGCCAGCAGTAAGGGACGGGTGAGCTCCTACGAGCAGTACTTC. Its protein product is CASSKGRVSSYEQYF.

This rearrangement joins TRBV5-1 to TRBJ1-3; possibly TRBD1 for D (5 bases). Germline V CDR1 and CDR2: SGHRS, YFSETQ. The V gene lost 0 bases and the J gene lost 4 bases, with 5 bases spanning the gap. The CDR3 consists of 13 residues. In DNA form, the CDR3 reads TGCGCCAGCAGCTTGGGACAGGGAAACACCATATATTTT. Translating it yields CASSLGQGNTIYF.

V is TRBV7-2 and J is TRBJ1-4, with 7 bases matching TRBD1. Per the germline V gene, CDR1 is SGHTA and CDR2 is FQGNSA. Losses at the gene ends were 4 bases for V and 8 bases for J; bases not matched to a gene: 7. This CDR3 is 14 amino acids long. The CDR3 spells CASSSDQGEEKLFF. As DNA, the CDR3 is TGTGCCAGCAGCTCAGATCAGGGGGAAGAAAAACTGTTTTTT.

This chain joins TRBV19 and TRBJ2-5; 7 positions agree with TRBD1. Losses at the gene ends were 5 bases for V and 5 bases for J; bases not matched to a gene: 8. This CDR3 has 14 residues. Looked up from germline, CDR1 is LNHDA and CDR2 is SQIVND (reference sequence). The CDR3 DNA reads as TGTGCCAGTAGTCCTAGGGGGCTGAGGGAGACCCAGTACTTC. It codes for CASSPRGLRETQYF.

V is TRBV19 and J is TRBJ1-2; TRBD1 matches at 7 bases. The germline gives CDR1 LNHDA, CDR2 SQIVND (reference sequence). There are 15 residues in the CDR3. With 6 bases clipped from V and 7 bases from J, the junction kept 14 bases outside the gene matches. The CDR3 is CASSPVMGQTAGYTF. CDR3 sequence (DNA): TGTGCCAGTAGCCCAGTAATGGGACAGACGGCTGGCTACACCTTC.

The CDR3 DNA is TGTGCCAGCAGTATCGGGGGGATCGAGACCCAGTACTTC. This gives the protein CASSIGGIETQYF. The J gene is TRBJ2-5, the V gene TRBV7-2; 7 bases agree with TRBD2. The germline V gene has CDR1 SGHTA and CDR2 FQGNSA. This CDR3 contains 13 residues. J lost 5 bases, V lost 6 bases, and 6 bases had no gene match. The full variable domain, in which reference TRBV7-2 and TRBJ2-5 provide the parts outside the CDR3, is GAGVSQSPSNKVTEKGKDVELRCDPISGHTALYWYRQSLGQGLEFLIYFQGNSAPDKSGLPSDRFSAERTGGSVSTLTIQRTQQEDSAVYLCASSIGGIETQYFGPGTRLLVL.

This rearrangement joins TRBV7-2 to TRBJ2-7; maybe TRBD2 (5 bases). Trimming left V 5 bases short and J 1 base short, with 9 bases between. CDR3 length: 13 amino acids. Germline V gene sequence: CDR1 SGHTA, CDR2 FQGNSA. The CDR3 nucleotides are TGTGCCAGCAGCCGAAGCGGTTCCTACGAGCAGTACTTC. Encoded protein: CASSRSGSYEQYF. Variable domain in full (rest from reference TRBV7-2 and TRBJ2-7): GAGVSQSPSNKVTEKGKDVELRCDPISGHTALYWYRQSLGQGLEFLIYFQGNSAPDKSGLPSDRFSAERTGGSVSTLTIQRTQQEDSAVYLCASSRSGSYEQYFGPGTRLTVT.

The sample holds one count of this clone. V usage is TRBV4-3 and J usage is TRBJ1-2, with unresolved D. Germline V gives CDR1 LGHNA, CDR2 YSLEER. Trimming pared 4 bases from V and 1 base from J, leaving 22 bases between. This CDR3 contains 18 residues. DNA of the CDR3: TGCGCCAGCAGCCGCGAGACGTCTCGAGACTCCGTTAACTATGGCTACACCTTC. As protein: CASSRETSRDSVNYGYTF.

The chain joins TRBV7-9 to TRBJ1-1, with a tentative D call TRBD1 (6 bases). Germline V gives CDR1 SEHNR, CDR2 FQNEAQ (reference sequence). Between the trimmed V and J ends, which lost 6 bases and 0 bases, there was a span of 11 bases. CDR3 length: 14 residues. CDR3 in DNA: TGTGCCAGCAGACGGACAGAGATGAACACTGAAGCTTTCTTT. This gives the protein CASRRTEMNTEAFF. Drawing the rest from reference TRBV7-9 and TRBJ1-1, the complete variable domain is DTGVSQNPRHKITKRGQNVTFRCDPISEHNRLYWYRQTLGQGPEFLTYFQNEAQLEKSRLLSDRFSAERPKGSFSTLEIQRTEQGDSAMYLCASRRTEMNTEAFFGQGTRLTVV.

Concerning this clone: Relative to the germline gene, one junction end is altered; a read error may explain this. The chain joins TRBV28 to TRBJ1-1; D gene uncertain. Germline V gives CDR1 MDHEN, CDR2 SYDVKM. The CDR3 length is 11 residues. The DNA of the CDR3 is TGTGCCAGCAGAGCTTCTCCTGAGGCTTTCTTT. This gives the protein CASRASPEAFF.

The V call is TRBV29-1, the J call TRBJ2-7; possibly TRBD2 for D (6 bases). Germline V gene lookup returns CDR1 SQVTM and CDR2 ANQGSEA. The CDR3 is 14 residues long. V lost 4 bases and J lost 8, with 21 bases in between. Here the CDR3 reads CSVGRAQTGGKQYF. The CDR3 coding sequence is TGCAGCGTTGGTCGAGCCCAAACCGGGGGAAAGCAGTACTTC.

The chain has TRBV10-3 and TRBJ1-3; D ambiguous. The length of the CDR3 is 14 residues. Per the germline V gene, CDR1 is ENHRY and CDR2 is SYGVKD. V was pared by 6 bases and J by 0 bases, with 9 bases between. The CDR3 protein is CAISHTSSGNTIYF. The CDR3 nucleotides are TGTGCCATCAGCCACACGAGCTCTGGAAACACCATATATTTT.

This chain uses TRBV4-1 with TRBJ2-4; TRBD1 matches 8 bases. J gave up 2 bases and V 1 base, and 10 bases lay outside the gene matches. CDR3 size: 18 residues. Per the germline V gene, CDR1 is MGHRA and CDR2 is YSYEKL. The CDR3 DNA reads as TGCGCCAGCAGCCAAGGCAGGATACAGGGGGAGTCCAAAAACATTCAGTACTTC. Its translation: CASSQGRIQGESKNIQYF.

The CDR3: CASSPGGTGNTIYF. The CDR3 coding sequence is TGTGCCAGCAGCCCCGGGGGCACTGGAAACACCATATATTTT. The chain uses TRBV28 and TRBJ1-3, with a possible D match to TRBD1 (6 bases). Trimming cost V 6 bases and J 2 bases, with 11 bases left between them. In germline, CDR1 is MDHEN, CDR2 SYDVKM. This CDR3 is 14 amino acids long.

This chain uses TRBV4-3 with TRBJ1-3; TRBD1 matches at 9 bases. The CDR3 covers 14 residues. Germline V gene data show CDR1 as LGHNA and CDR2 as YSLEER. The junction had 2 bases not matched to a gene; V was cut back by 1 base and J by 7 bases. CDR3 nucleotides: TGCGCCAGCAGCCAAGCTGGGACAGGGAACACCATATATTTT. It encodes CASSQAGTGNTIYF.

Regarding this clone: One junction end disagrees with the germline gene, perhaps due to a read error. This sequence joins TRBV7-3 and TRBJ2-3; 11 bases are shared with TRBD1. The germline CDR1 and CDR2 sequences are SGHTA and FQGTGA. The CDR3 is 15 amino acids. As DNA, the CDR3 is TGTGCCAGCAGCTCCGGGACAGGGGGATCAGACACGCAGTATTTT. Encoded protein: CASSSGTGGSDTQYF.

For the CDR3, the DNA is TGTGCCTGGAGAGAACGGGTACGGGGAAATGAAAAACTGTTTTTT. Translation: CAWRERVRGNEKLFF. The chain carries TRBV30 and TRBJ1-4; D gene uncertain. V was trimmed by 3 bases and J by 5 bases, leaving 16 bases between them. Germline loops: CDR1 GTSNPN, CDR2 SVGIG (reference sequence). CDR3 length: 15 residues.